This T cell receptor (beta chain) was captured by sequencing in a study of CD8 T cells in Susac syndrome. Looking at the study overall: Susac syndrome patients were untreated, on corticosteroids with some adding intravenous immunoglobulin, or on intravenous immunoglobulin only.

CD8+ and CD4+ T cells were negatively isolated; TEMRA cells were FACS-enriched. This clonotype was seen only a few times. Its antigen is as yet unknown. Study outcomes and limitations: The CD4+ T cell repertoires, which came from Susac syndrome patients, showed no sign of clonal expansion.

RNA in amounts of roughly 0.5 to 1 ug was reverse transcribed with random hexamers. TCRdb itself ran the immunoSEQ multiplex PCR reads through MiXCR, one entry per CDR3 protein. The table records about 240,000 distinct CDR3 sequences, about 95% of them present only once. CDR3 length: 13 amino acids. V lost 3 bases to trimming and J lost 4 bases; unmatched junction nucleotides: 1. Input material: CD4+ T cells from PBMCs. This sequence originates from a human donor with Susac syndrome. This chain links TRBV12-3 or TRBV12-4 with TRBJ1-2; 8 bases match TRBD1. In nucleotides, the CDR3 is TGTGCCAGCAGTTTCGGGACAGGCTATGGCTACACCTTC. This sequence encodes CASSFGTGYGYTF.